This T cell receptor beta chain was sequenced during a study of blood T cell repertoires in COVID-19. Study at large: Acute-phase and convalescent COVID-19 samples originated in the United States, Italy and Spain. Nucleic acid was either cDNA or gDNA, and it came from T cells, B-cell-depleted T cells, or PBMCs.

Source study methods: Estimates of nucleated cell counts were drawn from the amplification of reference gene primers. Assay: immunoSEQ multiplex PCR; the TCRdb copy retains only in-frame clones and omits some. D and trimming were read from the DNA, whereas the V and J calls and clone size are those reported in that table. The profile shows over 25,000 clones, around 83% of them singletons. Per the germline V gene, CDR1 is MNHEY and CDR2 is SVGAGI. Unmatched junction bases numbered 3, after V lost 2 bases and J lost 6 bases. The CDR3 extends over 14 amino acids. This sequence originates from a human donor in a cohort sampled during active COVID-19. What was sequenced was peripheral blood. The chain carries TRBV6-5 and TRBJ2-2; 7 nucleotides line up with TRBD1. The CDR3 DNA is TGTGCCAGCAGTTACGACAGGGAAGCCGGGGAGCTGTTTTTT. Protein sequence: CASSYDREAGELFF.